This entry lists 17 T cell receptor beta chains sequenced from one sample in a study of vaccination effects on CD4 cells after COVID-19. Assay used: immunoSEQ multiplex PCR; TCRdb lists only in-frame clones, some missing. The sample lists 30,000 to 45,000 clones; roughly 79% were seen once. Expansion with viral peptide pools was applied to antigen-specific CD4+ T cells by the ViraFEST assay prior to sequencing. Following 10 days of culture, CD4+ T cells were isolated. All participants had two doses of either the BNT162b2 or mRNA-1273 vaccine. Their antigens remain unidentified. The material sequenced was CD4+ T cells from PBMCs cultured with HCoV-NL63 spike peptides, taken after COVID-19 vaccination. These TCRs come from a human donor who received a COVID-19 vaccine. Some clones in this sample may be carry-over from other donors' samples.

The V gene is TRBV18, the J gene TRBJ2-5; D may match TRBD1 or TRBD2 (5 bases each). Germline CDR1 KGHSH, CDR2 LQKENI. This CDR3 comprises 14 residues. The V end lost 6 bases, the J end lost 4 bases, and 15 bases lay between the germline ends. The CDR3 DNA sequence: TGTGCCAGCTCTCCGGGACCCGGAGGAGAGACCCAGTACTTC. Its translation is CASSPGPGGETQYF. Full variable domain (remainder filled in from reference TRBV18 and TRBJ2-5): NAGVMQNPRHLVRRRGQEARLRCSPMKGHSHVYWYRQLPEEGLKFMVYLQKENIIDESGMPKERFSAEFPKEGPSILRIQQVVRGDSAAYFCASSPGPGGETQYFGPGTRLLVL.

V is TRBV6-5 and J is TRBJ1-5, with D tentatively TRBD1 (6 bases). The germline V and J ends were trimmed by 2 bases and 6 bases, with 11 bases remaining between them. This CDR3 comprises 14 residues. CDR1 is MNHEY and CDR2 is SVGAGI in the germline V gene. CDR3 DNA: TGTGCCAGCAGTTACGGGGGCGGGGGTCAGCCCCAGCATTTT. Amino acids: CASSYGGGGQPQHF.

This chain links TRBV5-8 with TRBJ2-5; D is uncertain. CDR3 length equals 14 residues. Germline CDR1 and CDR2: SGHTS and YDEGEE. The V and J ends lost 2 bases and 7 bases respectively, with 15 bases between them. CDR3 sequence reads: CASSFFVAPGTQYF. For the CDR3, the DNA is TGTGCCAGCAGCTTTTTCGTGGCTCCGGGGACCCAGTACTTC.

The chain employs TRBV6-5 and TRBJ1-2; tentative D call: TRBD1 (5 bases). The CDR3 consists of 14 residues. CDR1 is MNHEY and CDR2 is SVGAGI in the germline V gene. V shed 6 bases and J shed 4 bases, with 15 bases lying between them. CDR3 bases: TGTGCCAGCAGCCCACCCCCAGGGAGCTATGGCTACACCTTC. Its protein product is CASSPPPGSYGYTF.

CDR3 in amino acids: CASSPLGGPRETQYF. The CDR3 bases are TGTGCCAGCTCACCACTGGGGGGGCCGAGGGAGACCCAGTACTTC. V gene TRBV18 combines with J gene TRBJ2-5, with a weak D call TRBD2 (7 bases). V gave up 1 base and J gave up 5 bases, with 14 bases separating them. The germline CDR1 and CDR2 sequences are KGHSH and LQKENI. This CDR3 contains 15 residues.

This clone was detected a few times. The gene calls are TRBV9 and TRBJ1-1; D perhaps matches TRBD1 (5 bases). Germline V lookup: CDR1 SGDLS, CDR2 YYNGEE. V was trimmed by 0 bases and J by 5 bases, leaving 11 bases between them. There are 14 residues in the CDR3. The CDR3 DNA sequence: TGTGCCAGCAGCGTAGCTGGGGGTTTGACTGAAGCTTTCTTT. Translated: CASSVAGGLTEAFF.

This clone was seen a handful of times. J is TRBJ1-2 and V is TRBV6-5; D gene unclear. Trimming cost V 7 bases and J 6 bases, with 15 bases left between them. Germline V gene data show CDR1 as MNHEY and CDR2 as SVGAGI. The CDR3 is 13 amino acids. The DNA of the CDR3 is TGTGCCAGCACCAACATCGTGAAGGATGGCTACACCTTC. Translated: CASTNIVKDGYTF.

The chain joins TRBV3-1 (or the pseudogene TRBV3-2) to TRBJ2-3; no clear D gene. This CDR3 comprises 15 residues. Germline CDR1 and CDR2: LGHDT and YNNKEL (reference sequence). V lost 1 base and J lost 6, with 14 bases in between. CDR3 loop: CASSQGVGPGDTQYF. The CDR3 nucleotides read TGTGCCAGCAGCCAAGGGGTAGGCCCCGGCGATACGCAGTATTTT.

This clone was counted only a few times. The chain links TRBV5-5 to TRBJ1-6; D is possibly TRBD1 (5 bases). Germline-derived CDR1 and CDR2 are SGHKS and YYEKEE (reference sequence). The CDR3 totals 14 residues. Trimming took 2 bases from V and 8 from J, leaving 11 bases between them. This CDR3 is CASSFAGDDSPLHF. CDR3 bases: TGTGCCAGCAGCTTTGCGGGGGATGATTCACCCCTCCACTTT.

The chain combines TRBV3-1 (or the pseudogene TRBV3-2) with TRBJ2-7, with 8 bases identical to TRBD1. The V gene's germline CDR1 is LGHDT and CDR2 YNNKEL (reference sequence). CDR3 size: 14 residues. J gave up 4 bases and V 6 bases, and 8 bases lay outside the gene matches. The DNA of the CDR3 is TGTGCCAGCAGTACCTGGGGACAGGCTTACGAGCAGTACGTC. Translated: CASSTWGQAYEQYV.

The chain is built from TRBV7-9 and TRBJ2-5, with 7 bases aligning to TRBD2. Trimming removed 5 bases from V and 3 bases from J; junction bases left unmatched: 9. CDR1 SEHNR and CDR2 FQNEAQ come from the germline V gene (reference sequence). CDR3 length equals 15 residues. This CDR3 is CASSLIAGPKETQYF. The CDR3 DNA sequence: TGTGCCAGCAGCCTCATAGCGGGCCCCAAAGAGACCCAGTACTTC.

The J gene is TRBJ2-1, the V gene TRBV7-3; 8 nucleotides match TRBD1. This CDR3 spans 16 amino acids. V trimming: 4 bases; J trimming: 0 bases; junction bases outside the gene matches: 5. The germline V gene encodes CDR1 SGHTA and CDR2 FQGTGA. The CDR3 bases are TGTGCCAGCAGCTCCCAGGGGGCTCTCTCCTACAATGAGCAGTTCTTC. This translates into CASSSQGALSYNEQFF.

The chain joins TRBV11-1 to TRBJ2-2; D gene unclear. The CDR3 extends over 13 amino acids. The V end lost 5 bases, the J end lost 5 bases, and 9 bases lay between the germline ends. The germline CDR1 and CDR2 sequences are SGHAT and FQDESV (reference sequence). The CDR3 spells CASSRYGTGELFF. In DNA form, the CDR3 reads TGTGCCAGCAGCCGCTATGGGACCGGGGAGCTGTTTTTT. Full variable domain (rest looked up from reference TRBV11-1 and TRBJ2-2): EAEVAQSPRYKITEKSQAVAFWCDPISGHATLYWYRQILGQGPELLVQFQDESVVDDSQLPKDRFSAERLKGVDSTLKIQPAELGDSAMYLCASSRYGTGELFFGEGSRLTVL.

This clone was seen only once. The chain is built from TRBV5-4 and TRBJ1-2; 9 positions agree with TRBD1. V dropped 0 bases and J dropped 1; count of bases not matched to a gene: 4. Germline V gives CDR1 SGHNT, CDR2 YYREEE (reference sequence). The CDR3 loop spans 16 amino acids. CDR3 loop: CASSLAPDRGNYGYTF. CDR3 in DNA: TGTGCCAGCAGCTTGGCCCCGGACAGGGGTAACTATGGCTACACCTTC. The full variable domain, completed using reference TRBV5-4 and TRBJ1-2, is ETGVTQSPTHLIKTRGQQVTLRCSSQSGHNTVSWYQQALGQGPQFIFQYYREEENGRGNFPPRFSGLQFPNYSSELNVNALELDDSALYLCASSLAPDRGNYGYTFGSGTRLTVV.

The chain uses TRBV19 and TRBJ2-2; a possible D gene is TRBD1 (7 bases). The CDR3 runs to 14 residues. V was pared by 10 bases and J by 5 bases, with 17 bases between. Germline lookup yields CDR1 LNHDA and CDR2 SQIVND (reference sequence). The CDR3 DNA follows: TGTGCCACGCGGGACAGTGGATGGACCGGGGAGCTGTTTTTT. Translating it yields CATRDSGWTGELFF.

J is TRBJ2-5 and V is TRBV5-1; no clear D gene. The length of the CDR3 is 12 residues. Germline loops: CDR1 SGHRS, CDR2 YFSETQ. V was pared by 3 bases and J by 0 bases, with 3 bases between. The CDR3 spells CASSWDQETQYF. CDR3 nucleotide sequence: TGCGCCAGCAGCTGGGACCAAGAGACCCAGTACTTC.

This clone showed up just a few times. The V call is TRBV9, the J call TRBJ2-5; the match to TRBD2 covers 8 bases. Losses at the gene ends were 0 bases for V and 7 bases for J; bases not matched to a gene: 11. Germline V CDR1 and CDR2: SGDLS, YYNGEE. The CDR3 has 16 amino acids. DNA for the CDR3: TGTGCCAGCAGCGTAGGCCCAGCGGGGGCGCCGGGGACCCAGTACTTC. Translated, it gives CASSVGPAGAPGTQYF. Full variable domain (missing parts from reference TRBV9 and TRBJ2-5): DSGVTQTPKHLITATGQRVTLRCSPRSGDLSVYWYQQSLDQGLQFLIQYYNGEERAKGNILERFSAQQFPDLHSELNLSSLELGDSALYFCASSVGPAGAPGTQYFGPGTRLLVL.